The 21 T cell receptor beta chains presented below share a single source sample, sequenced in a study of PD-1 blockade in classical Hodgkin lymphoma (dated by TCRdb to about 2020). Read against the paper, the sample's time point label means: cycle 1 day 1 (C1D1), immediately before nivolumab initiation. Relapse after autologous stem cell transplantation had occurred in all trial patients, and cohorts A, B and C were distinguished by prior brentuximab vedotin exposure. The method behind the library was the immunoSEQ multiplex PCR assay. TCRdb's version of the immuneACCESS table is confined to in-frame rearrangements and falls short of the full clone set. An unresolved V gene accounts for under half of the shortfall where checked; the remainder is of unknown origin. Recorded for this sample are under 7,000 clones; roughly 80% of them occurred a single time. Of the sample, more than 30% is held by the ten largest clones.

The specimen was peripheral blood mononuclear cells (PBMCs), collected at baseline. The receptors come from a human donor with classical Hodgkin lymphoma.

CDR3 DNA sequence: TGTGCCAGCAGCACCTATATGGGACTAGCGGGATCGAACACCGGGGAGCTGTTTTTT. Translated, it gives CASSTYMGLAGSNTGELFF. The chain has TRBV7-9 and TRBJ2-2; 13 bases agree with TRBD2. Looked up from germline, CDR1 is SEHNR and CDR2 is FQNEAQ (reference sequence). The CDR3 consists of 19 residues. The junction had 9 bases not matched to a gene; V was cut back by 5 bases and J by 0 bases.

This chain links TRBV11-2 with TRBJ1-5; D call uncertain. CDR1 SGHAT and CDR2 FQNNGV come from the germline V gene. This CDR3 is 13 amino acids long. With 0 bases removed from V and 7 bases from J, the gap between germline ends came to 7 bases. The CDR3 region is CASSLDLDQPQHF. The CDR3 coding sequence is TGTGCCAGCAGCTTAGACCTGGACCAGCCCCAGCATTTT.

The chain has TRBV7-8 and TRBJ2-5; D is uncertain. The V end was cut by 7 bases, the J end by 2 bases, with 5 bases between. Germline V gene data show CDR1 as SGHVS and CDR2 as FQNEAQ. This CDR3 contains 11 residues. As DNA, the CDR3 is TGTGCCAGCACAGTGCAAGAGACCCAGTACTTC. Translating gives CASTVQETQYF.

V gene TRBV2 combines with J gene TRBJ1-1, with D hard to call. The CDR3 is 13 amino acids. Germline CDR1 reads SNHLY; CDR2 reads FYNNEI. The DNA for the CDR3 is TGTGCGGATCGGGTCAGGCCGAACACTGAAGCTTTCTTT. Protein product: CADRVRPNTEAFF.

There are a few counts of this clone. The rearrangement joins TRBV7-9 to TRBJ2-7; D gene uncertain. V was pared by 5 bases and J by 1 base, with 9 bases between. The CDR3 covers 13 residues. Germline V lookup: CDR1 SEHNR, CDR2 FQNEAQ (reference sequence). CDR3 residues: CASSPSESYEQYF. The CDR3 nucleotides are TGTGCCAGCAGCCCGAGCGAGTCCTACGAGCAGTACTTC.

This clone appeared a few times. J is TRBJ2-7 and V is TRBV6-1, with D tentatively TRBD1 (5 bases). The V end lost 5 bases, the J end lost 5 bases, and 13 bases lay between the germline ends. The CDR3 has 13 residues. Germline V lookup: CDR1 MNHNS, CDR2 SASEGT. This CDR3 is CASSSGTRDEQYF. CDR3 nucleotides: TGTGCCAGCAGTTCGGGCACCAGGGACGAGCAGTACTTC.

In this sample, this clone is medium-sized. In the same sample, other DNA sequences code for this CDR3. The rearrangement joins TRBV7-9 to TRBJ2-7; D gene unclear. CDR1 SEHNR and CDR2 FQNEAQ come from the germline V gene (reference sequence). The ends were cut back, 5 bases at V and 0 bases at J, with 8 bases in the middle. The CDR3 loop spans 13 amino acids. As DNA, the CDR3 is TGTGCCAGCAGCCCAACCGACTCCTACGAGCAGTACTTC. It translates to CASSPTDSYEQYF.

The V and J genes are TRBV6-1 and TRBJ1-2, with a possible D match to TRBD1 (5 bases). The CDR3 has 13 residues. V dropped 4 bases and J dropped 4 bases, with 10 bases sitting between them. Germline-derived CDR1 and CDR2 are MNHNS and SASEGT. The CDR3 region has the DNA TGTGCCAGCAGTGGAGCAGGGACCTATGGCTACACCTTC. Its protein product is CASSGAGTYGYTF.

This clone has only a few counts. The rearrangement links TRBV19 to TRBJ1-2, with a tentative D call TRBD1 (6 bases). Looked up from germline, CDR1 is LNHDA and CDR2 is SQIVND (reference sequence). V lost 5 bases and J 10 bases, leaving 11 bases between the germline ends. The CDR3 sequence is 11 residues long. The CDR3 loop reads CASSAGQLYTF. Written as DNA, the CDR3 is TGTGCCAGTAGTGCAGGACAGCTCTACACCTTC.

In DNA form, the CDR3 reads TGTGCCAGCAGTGAATCGGGCGGGACCTACGAGCAGTACTTC. Translated, it gives CASSESGGTYEQYF. The V and J genes are TRBV25-1 and TRBJ2-7; perhaps TRBD2 as D (6 bases). The CDR3 contains 14 residues. V was shortened by 1 base and J by 2 bases, with 9 bases between the two germline ends. The V gene's germline CDR1 is MGHDK and CDR2 SYGVNS.

CDR3 region: CASRGPSYEQYF. As DNA, the CDR3 is TGTGCCAGTCGGGGGCCCTCCTACGAGCAGTACTTC. The chain employs TRBV28 and TRBJ2-7; D might be TRBD1 or TRBD2, each matching 6 bases. Germline V CDR1 and CDR2: MDHEN, SYDVKM. Deletions cut 9 bases from V and 0 bases from J, with 9 bases between. CDR3 length: 12 amino acids.

The chain's CDR3 is CASSGGTGVRETQYF. CDR3 coding DNA: TGTGCCAGCAGCGGAGGGACAGGGGTCCGAGAGACCCAGTACTTC. The chain has TRBV28 and TRBJ2-5, with 10 bases fitting TRBD1. The CDR3 is 15 amino acids. CDR1 is MDHEN, CDR2 SYDVKM, per germline. The junction had 8 bases not matched to a gene; V was cut back by 6 bases and J by 4 bases. Using reference TRBV28 and TRBJ2-5 for the parts outside the CDR3, the full variable domain is DVKVTQSSRYLVKRTGEKVFLECVQDMDHENMFWYRQDPGLGLRLIYFSYDVKMKEKGDIPEGYSVSREKKERFSLILESASTNQTSMYLCASSGGTGVRETQYFGPGTRLLVL.

V gene TRBV28 combines with J gene TRBJ1-5, with D possibly TRBD1 on 5 matching bases. Trimming took 3 bases from V and 0 from J, leaving 12 bases between them. Germline CDR1 is MDHEN and CDR2 is SYDVKM. This CDR3 has 16 residues. CDR3 sequence (DNA): TGTGCCAGCAGTTTTCCTGGGACGTATAGCAATCAGCCCCAGCATTTT. It yields the protein CASSFPGTYSNQPQHF.

This clone was observed a few times. V is TRBV14 and J is TRBJ1-2; D uncertain. The germline V gene encodes CDR1 SGHDN and CDR2 FVKESK. The CDR3 sequence is 14 residues long. Between the trimmed V and J ends, which lost 1 base and 2 bases, there was a span of 8 bases. This CDR3 reads CASSQGVLNYGYTF. Here the CDR3 DNA reads TGTGCCAGCAGCCAAGGGGTACTCAACTATGGCTACACCTTC.

Remarks on this clone: One end of the junction does not line up with germline, which may come from a read error. The chain links TRBV30 to TRBJ2-3; D gene unclear. The CDR3 contains 13 residues. Germline values: CDR1 GTSNPN, CDR2 SVGIG (reference sequence). The chain's CDR3 is CAWSCQNHRYAVF. DNA of the CDR3: TGTGCCTGGAGTTGCCAGAACCACAGATACGCAGTATTT. Complete variable domain (other parts from reference TRBV30 and TRBJ2-3): SQTIHQWPATLVQPVGSPLSLECTVEGTSNPNLYWYRQAAGRGLQLLFYSVGIGQISSEVPQNLSASRPQDRQFILSSKKLLLSDSGFYLCAWSCQNHRYAVFGPGTRLTVL.

The rearrangement uses TRBV7-7 and TRBJ1-4, with TRBD1 identical over 7 bases. The CDR3 covers 15 residues. CDR1 SSHAT and CDR2 FNYEAQ come from the germline V gene (reference sequence). CDR3 protein: CASGQGTATNEKLFF. The CDR3 DNA sequence: TGTGCTAGCGGCCAAGGGACAGCAACTAATGAAAAACTGTTTTTT.

The rearrangement links TRBV27 to TRBJ1-2, with D unclear. Trimming took off 4 bases at V and 5 bases at J, with 17 bases between the two ends. The CDR3 is 15 amino acids. Germline V CDR1 and CDR2: MNHEY, SMNVEV (reference sequence). The CDR3 DNA reads TGTGCCAGCAGTTCAACCCGGACGGGTAGATATGGCTACACCTTC. Protein: CASSSTRTGRYGYTF.

This rearrangement joins TRBV19 to TRBJ2-5; tentatively, D is TRBD1 (6 bases). The CDR3 has 13 amino acids. Germline V gives CDR1 LNHDA, CDR2 SQIVND (reference sequence). With 2 bases removed from V and 5 bases from J, the gap between germline ends came to 9 bases. CDR3 residues: CASSIKQGETQYF. In DNA, the CDR3 is TGTGCCAGTAGTATAAAACAGGGTGAGACCCAGTACTTC.

The chain employs TRBV19 and TRBJ1-1; 7 bases match TRBD1. V was clipped by 6 bases and J by 13 bases; unmatched bases: 17. This CDR3 has 14 residues. The germline CDR1 and CDR2 sequences are LNHDA and SQIVND (reference sequence). This CDR3 is CASRADRDPRGGFF. Written as DNA, the CDR3 is TGTGCCAGTAGAGCAGACAGGGACCCAAGAGGTGGTTTCTTT. The complete variable domain, with remaining parts taken from reference TRBV19 and TRBJ1-1, reads DGGITQSPKYLFRKEGQNVTLSCEQNLNHDAMYWYRQDPGQGLRLIYYSQIVNDFQKGDIAEGYSVSREKKESFPLTVTSAQKNPTAFYLCASRADRDPRGGFFGQGTRLTVV.

The DNA for the CDR3 is TGTGCCAGCAGTGAAACTAGCGGGGGCTACAATGAGCAGTTCTTC. It specifies CASSETSGGYNEQFF. This chain connects TRBV6-4 to TRBJ2-1; 11 bases map to TRBD2. The CDR3 consists of 15 residues. Losses at the gene ends were 3 bases for V and 3 bases for J; bases not matched to a gene: 1. Germline CDR1 reads MRHNA; CDR2 reads SNTAGT.

The genes are TRBV6-1 and TRBJ2-5; tentative D call: TRBD2 (6 bases). The germline CDR1 and CDR2 sequences are MNHNS and SASEGT. V lost 8 bases and J 1 base, leaving 14 bases between the germline ends. This CDR3 is built from 14 residues. The CDR3 loop reads CASSTGGTQETQYF. The DNA of the CDR3 is TGTGCCAGCTCCACGGGCGGGACCCAAGAGACCCAGTACTTC.